The 5 T cell receptor beta chains listed next were all sequenced from one sample in a study of T cell repertoires in cytomegalovirus infection. From the reads, TCRdb called clonotypes with MiXCR, one entry per CDR3 protein. The table records 90,000 to 130,000 distinct CDR3 sequences, around a tenth of them present only once. Antigens for these TCRs are unknown. Specimen: PBMCs, sequenced either directly or after in vitro stimulation (not recorded which). The receptors originated from a human donor in good health (CMV status not recorded). Some clones in this sample may be carry-over from other donors' samples.

J is TRBJ2-3 and V is TRBV27; 13 bases line up with TRBD2. V was clipped by 7 bases and J by 0 bases; unmatched bases: 4. This CDR3 has 16 amino acids. Germline assignment: CDR1 MNHEY and CDR2 SMNVEV (reference sequence). This CDR3 is CASTTLAGGSTDTQYF. CDR3 DNA: TGTGCCAGCACCACACTAGCGGGAGGGAGCACAGATACGCAGTATTTT.

This clonotype showed up many times. This chain uses TRBV6-5 with TRBJ1-1; weak D call: TRBD1 (6 bases). CDR1 MNHEY and CDR2 SVGAGI come from the germline V gene. CDR3 size: 16 residues. V lost 2 bases to trimming and J lost 5 bases, with 18 bases between them. The CDR3 region has the DNA TGTGCCAGCAGTTACGCCATCTTAACGAGGGGGACTGAAGCTTTCTTT. Encoded protein: CASSYAILTRGTEAFF.

This clonotype came up a few times. This chain connects TRBV29-1 to TRBJ1-5; D perhaps matches TRBD1 (5 bases). Germline V gene data show CDR1 as SQVTM and CDR2 as ANQGSEA. V lost 0 bases to trimming and J lost 6 bases, with 9 bases between them. The CDR3 has 13 residues. The CDR3 DNA reads as TGCAGCGTTGAAGAGGGGGGGGGTCAGCCCCAGCATTTT. It translates to CSVEEGGGQPQHF. Complete variable domain (other parts from reference TRBV29-1 and TRBJ1-5): SAVISQKPSRDICQRGTSLTIQCQVDSQVTMMFWYRQQPGQSLTLIATANQGSEATYESGFVIDKFPISRPNLTFSTLTVSNMSPEDSSIYLCSVEEGGGQPQHFGDGTRLSIL.

This clonotype has only a few counts. This chain uses TRBV7-2 with TRBJ2-3; D gene unclear. Germline V CDR1 and CDR2: SGHTA, FQGNSA. V gave up 4 bases and J gave up 0 bases, with 8 bases separating them. The CDR3 is 14 amino acids. The CDR3 spells CASSSYVSTDTQYF. In nucleotides, the CDR3 is TGTGCCAGCAGCTCCTACGTTAGCACAGATACGCAGTATTTT.

This clonotype was seen many times. V usage is TRBV11-2 and J usage is TRBJ2-3, with a tentative D call TRBD1 (6 bases). Trimming shortened V by 1 base and J by 0 bases, and 14 bases separated the two germline ends. The CDR3 runs 17 residues. Germline CDR1 is SGHAT and CDR2 is FQNNGV. CDR3 nucleotides: TGTGCCAGCAGCTTAGGACGCGGCAGGGGTAGCACAGATACGCAGTATTTT. It is translated as CASSLGRGRGSTDTQYF.